The present T cell receptor beta chain was sequenced within a study of shared clonotypes between healthy human individuals (dated by TCRdb to the early 2020s). For the wider study: A couple of women and a few men aged 18 to 49 years were included in the cohort. For each donor, CD4 naive and CD4 memory were each given three plates, CD8 naive was given two plates, and CD8 memory was given one plate. The study deeply sequenced blood TCR repertoires of about five healthy adults to estimate repertoire size and the extent of clonotype sharing between individuals. Libraries were prepared and TCR repertoires were sequenced by different laboratories using diverse techniques, in order to increase sequencing depth and limit assay-specific biases. Each donor's leukapheresis produced roughly between roughly 0.85 and 9 billion PBMCs. Broader findings and caveats from the paper: Because the study included a small number of donors, the genetic and exposure-history diversity represented was limited. Compared with non-shared clonotypes, the clonotypes found in all four sorted-subset donors had higher generation probabilities. Sampling was limited to blood, and TCR repertoires in tissue likely differ from TCR repertoires in blood. Rarefaction of sorted-subset datasets indicated incomplete sequencing despite the large sequencing depth. Across a handful of donors, roughly 5.4% of naive CD4, roughly 3.4% of naive CD8, 2.3% of memory CD4, and 0.4% of memory CD8 clonotypes were shared. Based on pairwise subsampling, the degree of clonotype sharing among donors was expected to be affected by sequencing depth. Estimated clonotype richness was generally larger for naive than for memory subsets.

For the CD8 naive samples, CD45RO-negative cells were positively selected for CCR7, yielding a CD45RA+CCR7+ population from which TemRA cells were excluded. The donors were healthy, HIV-negative adults with no recently reported acute infections or vaccinations. All donors were Caucasian adults living in Nashville, Tennessee, USA. Blood was collected by leukapheresis, and PBMCs were isolated by Ficoll-Histopaque density gradient centrifugation and then cryopreserved in liquid nitrogen vapor phase. Purity and quantity of every magnetically sorted T cell population were checked by analytical flow cytometry. From each sorted fraction, genomic DNA was isolated and quantified by UV absorbance on a Nanodrop 2000c. Using the deep immunoSEQ assay, multiplex PCR amplified TCR CDR3 regions from genomic DNA. For each cell subset, the extracted genomic DNA was distributed evenly across all wells of several immunoSEQ 96-well plates, and each plate served as one replicate. For sorted subsets, about 200 ng genomic DNA, equal to tens of thousands of T cell genomes, was loaded into each replicate PCR. Purified libraries were measured with a Qubit 3.0 fluorometer, size-checked on a Bioanalyzer 2100, and measured again with the KAPA Library Quantification kit. Each immunoSEQ 96-well plate was sequenced on its own single-read 150-cycle Illumina NextSeq 550 flow cell. In the source study's methods: Because the immunoSEQ output included only junctional sequences and no quality scores, the filtering could not be the same as the filtering used for full-length reads. Sequences were annotated with PyIR, a Python wrapper for IgBLAST v1.9, using IMGT germline references to assign V/J genes and CDR3. Any read was removed if the V/J assignment was weak (E-value above 1e-6), the CDR3 was missing, or the read contained stop codons, out-of-frame junctions, or ambiguous translated residues. V3J clonotypes were defined by identical inferred V gene, J gene, and CDR3 amino acid sequence. Percentage overlap between repertoires was calculated by dividing the number of shared unique clonotypes by the size of the smaller repertoire. Three approaches were used to assess repertoire richness: RTK rarefaction, the Chao1 estimator, and Recon v2.1 estimates of unobserved clonotypes. Generation probabilities were computed with OLGA for all TCRbeta clonotypes obtained by the gDNA method from four donors. Drawn from immuneACCESS, this table holds only the in-frame rearrangements with V and J called that TCRdb kept. Clones are partly lost; checked studies trace under half to an unresolved V gene and leave the rest unexplained. That table gives V, J and clone size, and the DNA gave D and trimming. The sample profile shows nearly 600,000 clones; around 95% of them were found once. The ten top clones hold 0.1% to 0.11% of the sample.

On this clone itself: The antigen it binds to is not known. No much larger clone exists at a distance of one base, and base qualities are not known.

Based on the germline V gene, the CDR1 and CDR2 sequences are SGHTA and FQGTGA. The CDR3 starts with the cysteine, ends with the phenylalanine, and has 16 residues. The only DNA kept is the CDR3, 48 bases in frame from the first base. Germline trimming: 2 bases from V, 0 bases from J; junction bases outside gene matches: 4. Rearrangement joined TRBV7-3 to TRBJ2-3; 8 bases in the middle match TRBD2. The sequenced sample consisted of naive CD8+ T cells sorted from blood. The cell subset or site label for this specimen denotes: CD45RA+CCR7+. The TCR comes from a woman younger than 45 in good health. The CDR3 corresponds to CASSLFSGASTDTQYF. The nucleotide sequence is TGTGCCAGCAGCTTATTTAGCGGGGCGAGCACAGATACGCAGTATTTT.